A selection of T cell receptor beta chains follows, all from one sample in a study of cytomegalovirus exposure and HLA in healthy donors. Sequencing used immunoSEQ multiplex PCR; TCRdb keeps in-frame clones, though not all of them. Found here are some 250,000 clones, roughly 87% of them singletons; the top ten hold approximately 3.1%. Sequenced input: PBMCs. These receptors were obtained from a woman aged 25-40 years in good health and CMV-seronegative. Both conserved end residues are part of each CDR3. The D gene is left open where the match is weak. Clone size is shown for a subset of rows, as once, few, many or a class of expanded clone.

D: NA; size: few; V: TRBV28; J: TRBJ2-6; CDR3: CASSPSGANVLTF; DNA: TGTGCCAGCAGTCCGTCAGGGGCCAACGTCCTGACTTTC
D: TRBD1; size: NA; V: TRBV6-5; J: TRBJ1-3; CDR3: CASRGQGRNTIYF; DNA: TGTGCCAGCAGGGGACAGGGGCGAAACACCATATATTTT
D: TRBD1; size: once; V: TRBV7-2; J: TRBJ2-7; CDR3: CASTPGQGYYEQYF; DNA: TGTGCCAGCACCCCGGGACAGGGGTACTACGAGCAGTACTTC
D: NA; size: NA; V: TRBV9; J: TRBJ2-2; CDR3: CASSPRGLSDGELFF; DNA: TGTGCCAGCAGCCCCCGGGGGCTGTCCGACGGGGAGCTGTTTTTT
D: TRBD1; size: NA; V: TRBV28; J: TRBJ2-7; CDR3: CASSPDRAHEQYF; DNA: TGTGCCAGCAGCCCGGACAGGGCCCACGAGCAGTACTTC
D: TRBD1; size: NA; V: TRBV7-9; J: TRBJ1-1; CDR3: CASSPGQGRFTEAFF; DNA: TGTGCCAGCAGCCCGGGACAGGGGCGGTTCACTGAAGCTTTCTTT
D: TRBD2; size: NA; V: TRBV7-2; J: TRBJ2-3; CDR3: CASSLVAGGSTDTQYF; DNA: TGTGCCAGCAGCTTAGTTGCGGGAGGGAGCACAGATACGCAGTATTTT
D: NA; size: NA; V: TRBV30; J: TRBJ2-3; CDR3: CAWSDGSRSTDTQYF; DNA: TGTGCCTGGAGTGACGGGTCCAGGAGCACAGATACGCAGTATTTT
D: TRBD1; size: NA; V: TRBV7-3; J: TRBJ2-1; CDR3: CASSLIGTGSNNEQFF; DNA: TGTGCCAGCAGCCTTATAGGGACAGGGTCCAACAATGAGCAGTTCTTC
D: TRBD2; size: NA; V: TRBV25-1; J: TRBJ2-1; CDR3: CASSGGGRNEQFF; DNA: TGTGCCAGCAGTGGGGGGGGAAGGAATGAGCAGTTCTTC
D: NA; size: NA; V: TRBV19; J: TRBJ1-5; CDR3: CASSIRTYSNQPQHF; DNA: TGTGCCAGTAGTATTCGGACATATAGCAATCAGCCCCAGCATTTT